What follows are 25 T cell receptor beta chains derived from one specimen sequenced in a study of T cells after yellow fever vaccination (dated by TCRdb to the late 2010s). Library method: 5' RACE. Sequencing instrument: Illumina HiSeq 2500. TCRdb handled the public reads itself, with Q25 trimming in fastp and clone calling in MiXCR, and kept productive beta chains. Rows are unified per CDR3 protein, each entry keeping the most common DNA and genes. The sample includes 45,000 to 65,000 distinct CDR3 sequences, with approximately 7% observed a single time. 20% to 25% of the sample goes to the ten largest clones. This sample's treatment or condition label indicates: live attenuated yellow fever vaccine strain. The sample in question was CD8+ T cells not binding an NS4B(214-222) dextramer, sorted from PBMCs, obtained approximately 40 days after the first yellow fever vaccination. The cell subset or site tag for this specimen amounts to: NS4B epitope dextramer-negative CD8 T cells. These receptors all come from a man aged 18 to 29 who received the YFV17D yellow fever vaccine.

There are many counts of this clonotype. This chain uses TRBV5-1 with TRBJ2-3, with a possible D match to TRBD2 (7 bases). Per the germline V gene, CDR1 is SGHRS and CDR2 is YFSETQ. Trimming cost V 0 bases and J 5 bases, with 13 bases left between them. The CDR3 is 15 residues long. CDR3 amino acids: CASSLAGGPRDTQYF. DNA of the CDR3: TGCGCCAGCAGCTTGGCCGGGGGGCCGAGAGATACGCAGTATTTT.

Ten or more counts support this clonotype. This chain joins TRBV7-8 and TRBJ2-7, with TRBD2 as a possible D gene (6 bases). V lost 3 bases and J lost 5, with 17 bases in between. This CDR3 has 15 amino acids. From germline, CDR1 is SGHVS and CDR2 FQNEAQ. In DNA form, the CDR3 reads TGTGCCAGCAGCTTGGGCGGGGTGCTAGTCAACGAGCAGTACTTC. Translated, it gives CASSLGGVLVNEQYF. Using reference TRBV7-8 and TRBJ2-7 for the parts outside the CDR3, the full variable domain is GAGVSQSPRYKVAKRGQDVALRCDPISGHVSLFWYQQALGQGPEFLTYFQNEAQLDKSGLPSDRFFAERPEGSVSTLKIQRTQQEDSAVYLCASSLGGVLVNEQYFGPGTRLTVT.

The chain links TRBV4-1 to TRBJ1-1, with 12 nucleotides matching TRBD1. This CDR3 comprises 18 residues. Germline V CDR1 and CDR2: MGHRA, YSYEKL. Trimming removed 0 bases from V and 1 base from J; junction bases left unmatched: 6. CDR3 sequence (DNA): TGCGCCAGCAGCCAAGAGGGGACAGGGGGCTTACGGAACACTGAAGCTTTCTTT. Residues: CASSQEGTGGLRNTEAFF.

The chain has TRBV5-6 and TRBJ1-6, with no clear D. Trimming removed 0 bases at V and 4 bases at J, with 14 bases between. The CDR3 sequence is 17 residues long. Germline V gives CDR1 SGHDT, CDR2 YYEEEE. Here the CDR3 reads CASSLGGGVPYNSPLHF. The CDR3 nucleotides are TGTGCCAGCAGCTTGGGCGGCGGAGTCCCGTATAATTCACCCCTCCACTTT.

This clonotype was seen a few times. The chain carries TRBV12-3 or TRBV12-4 and TRBJ2-7; D uncertain. The ends were cut back, 3 bases at V and 7 bases at J, with 7 bases in the middle. This CDR3 comprises 11 residues. The CDR3 DNA reads TGTGCCAGCAGTTTTGGTGGGGAGCAGTACGTC. It specifies CASSFGGEQYV.

In its sample, this clonotype was seen many times. This chain joins TRBV7-8 and TRBJ2-2, with D maybe TRBD1 (7 bases). V lost 6 bases to trimming and J lost 5 bases, with 16 bases between them. Per germline, CDR1 SGHVS and CDR2 FQNEAQ. This CDR3 is built from 15 residues. CDR3 bases: TGTGCCAGCAGAACTAGGACAGGAGGGACCGGGGAGCTGTTTTTT. It codes for CASRTRTGGTGELFF.

This clonotype was picked up a small number of times. This chain joins TRBV30 and TRBJ2-1, with 13 bases fitting TRBD2. The V and J ends lost 2 bases and 7 bases, in that order; junction bases with no gene match: 5. In germline, CDR1 is GTSNPN, CDR2 SVGIG (reference sequence). This CDR3 region has 15 residues. CDR3 residues: CAWSLTSGGRNEQFF. CDR3 nucleotide sequence: TGTGCCTGGAGTCTGACTAGCGGGGGGAGGAATGAGCAGTTCTTC. Looking up the rest from reference TRBV30 and TRBJ2-1 gives the full variable domain: SQTIHQWPATLVQPVGSPLSLECTVEGTSNPNLYWYRQAAGRGLQLLFYSVGIGQISSEVPQNLSASRPQDRQFILSSKKLLLSDSGFYLCAWSLTSGGRNEQFFGPGTRLTVL.

The chain combines TRBV20-1 with TRBJ2-5, with TRBD1 matching 7 bases. With 3 bases clipped from V and 1 base from J, the junction kept 8 bases outside the gene matches. CDR1 is DFQATT, CDR2 SNEGSKA, per germline (reference sequence). There are 15 residues in the CDR3. Written as DNA, the CDR3 is TGCAGTGCTAGGGAGCCGGGACAGCCCCAAGAGACCCAGTACTTC. It encodes CSAREPGQPQETQYF.

This clonotype was seen many times. The chain has TRBV5-1 and TRBJ2-1; D is undetermined. Trimming cost V 0 bases and J 0 bases, with 13 bases left between them. Germline values: CDR1 SGHRS, CDR2 YFSETQ. The CDR3 loop spans 17 amino acids. CDR3 DNA: TGCGCCAGCAGCTTGGGGGTTCGGAGTAGCTCCTACAATGAGCAGTTCTTC. It yields the protein CASSLGVRSSSYNEQFF.

This clonotype has just a few counts. The chain couples TRBV7-9 to TRBJ2-5, with D possibly matching TRBD2 (5 bases). V was pared by 3 bases and J by 7 bases, with 21 bases between. From germline, CDR1 is SEHNR and CDR2 FQNEAQ (reference sequence). The CDR3 is 16 amino acids. CDR3 protein: CASSLTSRLGEMTQYF. The CDR3 DNA is TGTGCCAGCAGCTTGACATCACGACTTGGGGAGATGACCCAGTACTTC.

This chain joins TRBV11-2 and TRBJ2-7; 8 nucleotides agree with TRBD1. Trimming removed 5 bases from V and 6 bases from J; junction bases left unmatched: 15. Germline values: CDR1 SGHAT, CDR2 FQNNGV. This CDR3 spans 16 amino acids. CDR3 region: CASSEYIRGREGEQYF. CDR3 in DNA: TGTGCCAGCAGCGAATATATCAGGGGGCGCGAGGGCGAGCAGTACTTC.

The J gene is TRBJ2-5, the V gene TRBV12-3 or TRBV12-4, with D perhaps given as TRBD1 or TRBD2 (7 bases each). Trimming removed 4 bases from V and 5 bases from J, with 20 bases in between. The CDR3 sequence is 16 residues long. The CDR3 reads CASSYRSQGGWETQYF. The CDR3 nucleotides read TGTGCCAGCAGTTATCGGTCGCAGGGGGGGTGGGAGACCCAGTACTTC.

This clonotype was picked up a small number of times. The CDR3 here is CSVEARGSNEQFF. CDR3 in DNA: TGCAGCGTTGAGGCCAGGGGGTCGAATGAGCAGTTCTTC. V usage is TRBV29-1 and J usage is TRBJ2-1; 7 positions agree with TRBD1. Per the germline V gene, CDR1 is SQVTM and CDR2 is ANQGSEA. The CDR3 runs to 13 residues. The V gene end was trimmed by 3 bases and the J gene end by 7 bases; junction bases not matched to a gene: 6.

This clonotype was observed a handful of times. J is TRBJ2-7 and V is TRBV7-2; 11 bases align to TRBD1. There are 13 residues in the CDR3. J gave up 6 bases and V 6 bases, and 4 bases lay outside the gene matches. The V gene's germline CDR1 is SGHTA and CDR2 FQGNSA. CDR3 sequence: CASRGQGAIEQYF. The CDR3 DNA is TGTGCCAGCAGAGGACAGGGGGCAATCGAGCAGTACTTC.

This clonotype was seen a few times. The V call is TRBV12-3 or TRBV12-4, the J call TRBJ1-2; no clear D. The germline V and J ends were trimmed by 1 base and 0 bases, with 12 bases remaining between them. The CDR3 sequence is 16 residues long. As DNA, the CDR3 is TGTGCCAGCAGTTTAGAAGGTCTGCTAGCTAACTATGGCTACACCTTC. It is translated as CASSLEGLLANYGYTF.

The table lists this clonotype with a few counts. This chain links TRBV4-1 with TRBJ2-7; D is possibly TRBD1 (6 bases). CDR1 is MGHRA and CDR2 is YSYEKL in the germline V gene. Trimming took off 4 bases at V and 3 bases at J, with 16 bases between the two ends. This CDR3 region has 15 residues. The CDR3 DNA reads TGCGCCAGCAGCCTTACCGGGACAAATATCTACGAGCAGTACTTC. Its translation is CASSLTGTNIYEQYF.

The rearrangement links TRBV4-1 to TRBJ1-2; 8 bases are shared with TRBD1. CDR3 length: 13 amino acids. Germline V lookup: CDR1 MGHRA, CDR2 YSYEKL. With 6 bases clipped from V and 6 bases from J, the junction kept 6 bases outside the gene matches. The CDR3, as DNA: TGCGCCAGCAGACTTACAGGGGGACATGGCTACACCTTC. This encodes CASRLTGGHGYTF.

In its sample, this clonotype was seen a few times. Here the CDR3 reads CASSLVRDRAYEQYF. The DNA for the CDR3 is TGCGCCAGCAGCTTGGTCCGGGACAGGGCCTACGAGCAGTACTTC. The chain uses TRBV5-1 and TRBJ2-7; 9 nucleotides line up with TRBD1. The CDR3 is 15 residues long. The V gene end was trimmed by 0 bases and the J gene end by 2 bases; junction bases not matched to a gene: 3. The V gene's germline CDR1 is SGHRS and CDR2 YFSETQ.

This clonotype was counted ten times or more. The chain combines TRBV5-1 with TRBJ1-5, with 8 bases identical to TRBD1. The J segment lost 5 bases and the V segment lost 3 bases, leaving 1 base of the junction unmatched. This CDR3 is built from 13 residues. Germline V gene sequence: CDR1 SGHRS, CDR2 YFSETQ. The CDR3 loop is CASSSTGDQPQHF. The CDR3 DNA reads TGCGCCAGCAGCTCGACAGGGGATCAGCCCCAGCATTTT.

This clonotype has a count of ten or more. The chain employs TRBV15 and TRBJ1-1; 9 nucleotides match TRBD1. Germline loops: CDR1 LNHNV, CDR2 YYDKDF (reference sequence). The CDR3 consists of 14 residues. J gave up 10 bases and V 4 bases, and 10 bases lay outside the gene matches. CDR3 amino acids: CATSTGQGIWRAFF. The CDR3, as DNA: TGTGCCACCAGCACCGGACAGGGGATCTGGCGAGCTTTCTTT.

This clonotype showed up many times. The chain uses TRBV6-5 and TRBJ2-5; D might be TRBD1 or TRBD2, each matching 5 bases. This CDR3 comprises 15 residues. Germline lookup yields CDR1 MNHEY and CDR2 SVGAGI. Trimming pared 0 bases from V and 6 bases from J, leaving 14 bases between. The CDR3 reads CASSYSPRDGKTQYF. The CDR3 region has the DNA TGTGCCAGCAGTTACTCGCCCAGGGACGGAAAGACCCAGTACTTC.

This clonotype was counted between two and nine times. The rearrangement uses TRBV6-1 and TRBJ1-1, with D possibly TRBD1 on 5 matching bases. CDR3 size: 13 residues. The ends were cut back, 6 bases at V and 5 bases at J, with 13 bases in the middle. The germline V gene encodes CDR1 MNHNS and CDR2 SASEGT. For the CDR3, the DNA is TGTGCCAGCAGCAGGGACCCCCGGACTGAAGCTTTCTTT. Translation: CASSRDPRTEAFF.

This clonotype came up a few times. The genes are TRBV6-2 or TRBV6-3 and TRBJ1-1; D ambiguous. This CDR3 contains 12 residues. V was cut by 8 bases and J by 5 bases, with 12 bases left in between. Per germline, CDR1 MNHEY and CDR2 SVGEGT. As DNA, the CDR3 is TGTGCCAGCGGTGTTGGAGGGACTGAAGCTTTCTTT. Translating gives CASGVGGTEAFF.

The sample holds many counts of this clonotype. The J gene is TRBJ2-2, the V gene TRBV27; 14 nucleotides align to TRBD2. Unmatched junction bases numbered 16, after V lost 6 bases and J lost 7 bases. This CDR3 has 19 residues. Germline V gene lookup returns CDR1 MNHEY and CDR2 SMNVEV (reference sequence). Here the CDR3 reads CASSLPGQGTSGGVGELFF. Here the CDR3 DNA reads TGTGCCAGCAGCTTACCGGGGCAGGGGACTAGCGGGGGTGTCGGGGAGCTGTTTTTT.

This clonotype occurred a few times. The chain couples TRBV4-1 to TRBJ1-5, with unresolved D. Germline V lookup: CDR1 MGHRA, CDR2 YSYEKL. Trimming took off 1 base at V and 1 base at J, with 5 bases between the two ends. The CDR3 is made up of 14 amino acids. The CDR3 DNA reads as TGCGCCAGCAGCCAAGCGGACAGCAATCAGCCCCAGCATTTT. Its protein product is CASSQADSNQPQHF.